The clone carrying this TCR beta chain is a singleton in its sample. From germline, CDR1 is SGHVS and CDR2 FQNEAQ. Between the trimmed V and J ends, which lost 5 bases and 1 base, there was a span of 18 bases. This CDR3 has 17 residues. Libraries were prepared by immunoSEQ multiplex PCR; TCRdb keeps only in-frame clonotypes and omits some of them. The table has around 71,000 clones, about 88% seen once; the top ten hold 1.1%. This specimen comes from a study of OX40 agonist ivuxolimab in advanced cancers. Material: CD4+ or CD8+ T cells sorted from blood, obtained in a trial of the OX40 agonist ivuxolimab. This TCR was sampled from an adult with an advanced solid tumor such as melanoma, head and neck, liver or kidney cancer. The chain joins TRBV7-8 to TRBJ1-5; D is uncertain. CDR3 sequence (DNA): TGTGCCAGCAGCCCATCAGAGTCCGGGAGAAGCAATCAGCCCCAGCATTTT. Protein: CASSPSESGRSNQPQHF.